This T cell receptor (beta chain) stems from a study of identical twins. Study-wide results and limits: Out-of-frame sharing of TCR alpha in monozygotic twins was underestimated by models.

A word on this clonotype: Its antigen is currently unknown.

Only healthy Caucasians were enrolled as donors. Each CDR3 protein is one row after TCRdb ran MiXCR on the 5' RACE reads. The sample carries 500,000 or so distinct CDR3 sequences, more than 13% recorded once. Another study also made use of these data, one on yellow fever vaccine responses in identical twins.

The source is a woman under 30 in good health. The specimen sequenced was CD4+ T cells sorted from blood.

CDR3 nucleotides: TGCGCCAGCAGCCAAGATGAGGGACAGGGAAACAATGAGCAGTTCTTC. This translates into CASSQDEGQGNNEQFF. The chain links TRBV4-3 to TRBJ2-1, with 9 bases that match TRBD1. The CDR3 length is 16 residues. The germline V gene encodes CDR1 LGHNA and CDR2 YSLEER. V lost 0 bases and J lost 5; bases outside the gene matches: 5.